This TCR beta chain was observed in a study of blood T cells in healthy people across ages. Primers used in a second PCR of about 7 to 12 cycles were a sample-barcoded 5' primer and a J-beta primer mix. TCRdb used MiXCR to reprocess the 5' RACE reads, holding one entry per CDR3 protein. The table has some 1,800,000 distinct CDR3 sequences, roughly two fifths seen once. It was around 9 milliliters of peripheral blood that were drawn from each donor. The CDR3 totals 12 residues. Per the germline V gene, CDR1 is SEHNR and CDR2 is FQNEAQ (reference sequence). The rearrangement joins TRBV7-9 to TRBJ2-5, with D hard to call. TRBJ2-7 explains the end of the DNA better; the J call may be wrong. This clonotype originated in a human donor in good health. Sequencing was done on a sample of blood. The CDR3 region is CASSFGESEQYF. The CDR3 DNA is TGTGCCAGCAGCTTTGGCGAATCCGAGCAGTACTTC.